This is a list of T cell receptor beta chains from one sample in a study of blood T cell repertoires in COVID-19. Sequenced by immunoSEQ multiplex PCR; TCRdb stores in-frame clones only, minus some. The sample has around 460,000 clones; 80% to 90% are singletons. Sequenced sample: peripheral blood. The receptors were sampled from a man in his late teens or twenties with COVID-19, enrolled during active disease. Both conserved end residues are part of each CDR3. A D gene is named only where the DNA matches it firmly. Expanded clones are given a class, and other clones once, few, many or no size at all.

clone_size	v_call	d_call	j_call	cdr3_aa	cdr3_nt
-	TRBV3-1/TRBV3-2	TRBD1	TRBJ2-7	CASSHGTGGFYEQYF	TGTGCCAGCAGCCACGGGACAGGGGGCTTCTACGAGCAGTACTTC
-	TRBV6-5	TRBD1	TRBJ2-1	CASTWGTGSNEQFF	TGTGCCAGCACCTGGGGGACAGGGTCCAATGAGCAGTTCTTC
once	TRBV4-1	TRBD1	TRBJ1-1	CASSRGQGEKNTEAFF	TGCGCCAGCAGCCGTGGACAGGGGGAGAAAAACACTGAAGCTTTCTTT
-	TRBV5-5	TRBD1	TRBJ1-6	CASSFTGANNSPLHF	TGTGCCAGCAGCTTCACAGGGGCGAATAATTCACCCCTCCACTTT
few	TRBV18	-	TRBJ2-7	CASSSGTYEQYF	TGTGCCAGCTCATCCGGGACATACGAGCAGTACTTC
-	TRBV5-1	-	TRBJ1-4	CASSIQGIGEKLFF	TGCGCCAGCAGCATACAGGGCATCGGTGAAAAACTGTTTTTT
-	TRBV2	TRBD1	TRBJ1-2	CASSDRGRNGYTF	TGTGCCAGCAGTGACAGGGGGCGGAATGGCTACACCTTC
-	TRBV6-4	TRBD1	TRBJ1-2	CASSDPGQGEGGYTF	TGTGCCAGCAGTGACCCCGGACAGGGTGAGGGTGGCTACACCTTC
-	TRBV5-1	-	TRBJ1-1	CASSRDTVNTEAFF	TGCGCCAGCAGCCGGGACACAGTGAACACTGAAGCTTTCTTT
-	TRBV5-4	TRBD1	TRBJ2-5	CASSLQGAKETQYF	TGTGCCAGCAGCTTACAGGGGGCGAAGGAGACCCAGTACTTC
-	TRBV5-1	-	TRBJ1-6	CASSFSPGTPDSPLHF	TGCGCCAGCAGCTTTTCCCCCGGGACACCGGACTCACCCCTCCACTTT
-	TRBV2	-	TRBJ1-5	CASSEPVSNQPQHF	TGTGCCAGCAGTGAACCGGTTAGCAATCAGCCCCAGCATTTT
-	TRBV19	TRBD1	TRBJ2-2	CATRDRGTGELFF	TGTGCCACACGGGACAGGGGCACCGGGGAGCTGTTTTTT
-	TRBV27	TRBD1	TRBJ1-2	CASSYRDRPFYGYTF	TGTGCCAGCAGTTACCGGGACAGGCCTTTCTATGGCTACACCTTC
once	TRBV11-2	-	TRBJ2-1	CASSLALAINNEQFF	TGTGCCAGCAGCTTAGCCTTGGCAATTAACAATGAGCAGTTCTTC
-	TRBV10-3	-	TRBJ2-7	CAISDSGGAYEQYF	TGTGCCATCAGTGACAGCGGCGGGGCCTACGAGCAGTACTTC
-	TRBV10-2	-	TRBJ2-7	CASSDYRVESWQYF	TGCGCCAGCAGTGACTACAGGGTCGAGAGTTGGCAGTACTTC
-	TRBV5-1	-	TRBJ2-1	CASSQFSSYNEQFF	TGCGCCAGCAGCCAGTTCAGCTCCTACAATGAGCAGTTCTTC
-	TRBV9	-	TRBJ2-1	CASSDSPGNEQFF	TGTGCCAGCAGCGACTCTCCCGGGAATGAGCAGTTCTTC
-	TRBV3-1/TRBV3-2	-	TRBJ1-1	CASSSLRAEAFF	TGTGCCAGCAGCTCCCTTCGGGCTGAAGCTTTCTTT
-	TRBV19	TRBD1	TRBJ1-6	CASSIWTGGDSPLHF	TGTGCCAGTAGTATATGGACAGGCGGGGATTCACCCCTCCACTTT
once	TRBV23-1	TRBD1	TRBJ2-7	CASSQRDRGEGEQYF	TGCGCCAGCAGTCAACGGGACAGGGGGGAGGGTGAGCAGTACTTC
-	TRBV11-3	-	TRBJ2-7	CASSRGASGFYEQYF	TGTGCCAGCAGCCGGGGGGCTAGCGGATTCTACGAGCAGTACTTC
-	TRBV9	TRBD2	TRBJ2-5	CASSGGGPFGRETQYF	TGTGCCAGCAGCGGGGGAGGGCCCTTCGGGCGAGAGACCCAGTACTTC
-	TRBV6-6	-	TRBJ2-7	CASSYRGRGSYEQYF	TGTGCCAGCAGTTACCGCGGGCGGGGTAGCTACGAGCAGTACTTC
-	TRBV6-5	-	TRBJ1-1	CASSFQKNTEAFF	TGTGCCAGCAGTTTTCAAAAAAACACTGAAGCTTTCTTT